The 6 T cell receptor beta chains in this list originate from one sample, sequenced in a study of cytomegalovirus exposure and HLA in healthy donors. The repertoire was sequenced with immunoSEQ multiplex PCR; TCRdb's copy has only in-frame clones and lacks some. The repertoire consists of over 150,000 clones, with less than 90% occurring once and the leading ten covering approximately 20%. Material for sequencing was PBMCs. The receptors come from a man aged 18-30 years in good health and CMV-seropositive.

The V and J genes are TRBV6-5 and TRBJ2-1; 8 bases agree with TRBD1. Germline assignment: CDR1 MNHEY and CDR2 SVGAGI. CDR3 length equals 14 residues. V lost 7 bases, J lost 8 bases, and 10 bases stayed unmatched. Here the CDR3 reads CASTHRTGMDEQFF. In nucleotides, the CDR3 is TGTGCCAGCACCCATAGGACAGGGATGGATGAGCAGTTCTTC.

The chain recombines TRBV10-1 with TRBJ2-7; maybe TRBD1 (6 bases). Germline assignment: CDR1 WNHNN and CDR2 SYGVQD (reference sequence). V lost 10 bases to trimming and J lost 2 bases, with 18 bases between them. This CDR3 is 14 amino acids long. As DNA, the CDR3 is TGCGCCACCCGTAAAGGGACACCGACCTACGAGCAGTACTTC. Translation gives CATRKGTPTYEQYF.

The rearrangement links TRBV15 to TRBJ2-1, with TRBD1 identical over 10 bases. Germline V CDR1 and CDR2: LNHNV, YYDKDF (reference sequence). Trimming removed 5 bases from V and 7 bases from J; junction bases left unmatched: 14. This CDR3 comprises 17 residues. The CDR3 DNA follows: TGTGCCACCAGCCGATATACCGGGACAGGGGTAACAAATGAGCAGTTCTTC. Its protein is CATSRYTGTGVTNEQFF.

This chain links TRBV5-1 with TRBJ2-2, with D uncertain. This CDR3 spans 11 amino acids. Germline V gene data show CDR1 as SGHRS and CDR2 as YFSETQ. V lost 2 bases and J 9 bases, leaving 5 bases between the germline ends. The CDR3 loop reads CASSLARELFF. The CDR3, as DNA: TGCGCCAGCAGCTTAGCCAGGGAGCTGTTTTTT.

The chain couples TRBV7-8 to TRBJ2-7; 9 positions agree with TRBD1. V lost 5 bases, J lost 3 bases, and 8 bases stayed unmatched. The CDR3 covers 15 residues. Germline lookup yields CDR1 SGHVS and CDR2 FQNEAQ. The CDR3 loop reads CASSLSRDRDYEQYF. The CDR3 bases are TGTGCCAGCAGCCTAAGCCGGGACAGGGACTACGAGCAGTACTTC.

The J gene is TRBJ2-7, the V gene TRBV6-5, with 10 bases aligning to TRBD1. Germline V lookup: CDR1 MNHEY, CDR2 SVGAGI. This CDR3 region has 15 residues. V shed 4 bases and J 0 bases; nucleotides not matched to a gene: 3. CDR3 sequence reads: CASSLDRGNSYEQYF. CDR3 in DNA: TGTGCCAGCAGTTTGGACAGGGGGAACTCCTACGAGCAGTACTTC.